This T cell receptor (beta chain) was obtained from a study of ipilimumab plus nivolumab after autologous stem cell transplantation. Overall study context: Both relapsed and primary refractory DLBCL were included.

Study findings and constraints: Authors suggest TCR repertoire, Treg phenotype and gut microbiota support further study.

Regarding this clone: As yet, its antigen is unknown.

Starting 14 to 28 days after autologous transplant, ipilimumab 1 mg/kg was given. Patients received nivolumab 3 mg/kg at weeks 1, 4, 7, 10, then fortnightly to week 26. TCRdb's copy holds only in-frame clones and misses some; the assay was immunoSEQ multiplex PCR. The table includes about 83,000 clones, 75% to 85% detected once. Trimming stripped 4 bases from V and 1 base from J, with 12 bases between. This CDR3 is 15 amino acids long. Per germline, CDR1 SGHDT and CDR2 YYEEEE. The TCR was taken from a male donor with diffuse large B-cell lymphoma. The chain recombines TRBV5-6 with TRBJ1-5, with D maybe TRBD1 (6 bases). Sequenced material: PBMCs, taken in a trial of ipilimumab plus nivolumab as post-transplant consolidation. CDR3 loop: CASSATGRSNQPQHF. CDR3 nucleotide sequence: TGTGCCAGCAGCGCGACAGGTCGCAGCAATCAGCCCCAGCATTTT.